This T cell receptor (beta chain) was identified during a study of tumor-infiltrating lymphocytes in primary liver carcinoma. Study-level information: There were roughly 3.5 to 8 million productive TCRbeta reads per sample, a yield similar across tissue types. Notes on the study in general: Tumors had a significantly higher top-250-clone fraction than blood (p = 0.039).

TCR beta cDNA was reverse-transcribed from about 550 ng of total RNA. The reaction used a constant-region primer and ProtoScript II reverse transcriptase. Sequencing libraries for TCR beta derived from three nested multiplex PCR rounds that used slightly modified ARM-PCR. The two initial PCR rounds, around 11 cycles each, used TRBV1-TRBV30 forward and C-beta reverse primers. TCRdb redid the calling of the multiplex PCR reads with MiXCR, one entry per CDR3 protein. The sample has about 120,000 distinct CDR3 sequences, around 65% seen once. CDR1 and CDR2 from the germline V gene are MDHEN and SYDVKM. Trimming removed 2 bases from V and 4 bases from J; junction bases left unmatched: 10. CDR3 length: 16 residues. About this clonotype: Antigen unknown.

Taking about 20-31 mg of unsorted bulk tissue, the authors co-extracted RNA and DNA. This clonotype was obtained from a woman aged 55-70 years with primary liver carcinoma and hepatitis B virus infection. Sequences were obtained from tumor-adjacent normal liver tissue. This chain links TRBV28 with TRBJ1-1; 7 positions match TRBD1. The CDR3 loop is CASSLGTAVSSTEAFF. The CDR3 nucleotides read TGTGCCAGCAGTTTAGGGACAGCCGTCTCGAGCACTGAAGCTTTCTTT.